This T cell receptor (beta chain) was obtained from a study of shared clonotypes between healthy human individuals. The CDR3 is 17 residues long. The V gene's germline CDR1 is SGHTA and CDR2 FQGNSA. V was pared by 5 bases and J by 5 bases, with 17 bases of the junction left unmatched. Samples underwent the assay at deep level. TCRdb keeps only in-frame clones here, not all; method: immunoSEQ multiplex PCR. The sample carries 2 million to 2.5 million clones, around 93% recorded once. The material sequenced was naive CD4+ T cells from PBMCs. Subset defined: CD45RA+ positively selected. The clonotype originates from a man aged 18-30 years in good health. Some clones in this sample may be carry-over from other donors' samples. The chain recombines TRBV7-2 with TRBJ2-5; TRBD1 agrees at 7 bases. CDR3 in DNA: TGTGCCAGCAGCCGAATCACGACAGGGACCGGGTTGGAGACCCAGTACTTC. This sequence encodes CASSRITTGTGLETQYF.